The clone carrying this T cell receptor beta chain appeared a few times. Germline-derived CDR1 and CDR2 are ENHRY and SYGVKD. The CDR3 sequence is 14 residues long. With 4 bases removed from V and 4 bases from J, the gap between germline ends came to 13 bases. Using its own MiXCR run on the RT-PCR reads, TCRdb lists one record per CDR3 protein. The table includes about 540,000 distinct CDR3 sequences, 20% to 25% detected once. This sample was included in a study of response to subunit inactivated influenza vaccine. The sample was also reused in another study, on T cells expressing NK-cell markers. According to that study: Making the TCR beta cDNA relied on 5'RACE template switching with UMIs. Investigators obtained TCR beta repertoires from sorted CD3+CD56+NKG2C+, CD3+CD56+NKG2C- and CD3+CD56-NKG2C+ T cells.

The chain has TRBV10-3 and TRBJ1-2, with TRBD1 as a possible D gene (5 bases). Specimen: CD4+ T cells sorted from PBMCs, collected roughly 12 days after vaccination. The sequence came from a man aged 45-60 years who received an inactivated influenza vaccine. The CDR3 reads CAISGLEQGYGYTF. In DNA, the CDR3 is TGTGCCATCAGTGGACTTGAGCAGGGCTATGGCTACACCTTC.